A selection of T cell receptor beta chains follows, all from one sample in a study of OX40 agonist ivuxolimab in advanced cancers. Repertoires were generated with immunoSEQ multiplex PCR, while TCRdb's copy carries only in-frame clones and drops some. This sample has roughly 60,000 clones; about 81% occur once, and the top ten carry roughly 1.9%. The sequencing here drew on CD4+ or CD8+ T cells sorted from blood, taken in a trial of the OX40 agonist ivuxolimab. The receptors were gathered from an adult with an advanced solid tumor such as melanoma, head and neck, liver or kidney cancer. Both conserved end residues are part of each CDR3. A D gene is named only where the DNA matches it firmly. The size field is filled for only some rows; it gives once, few, many or a size class.

v_call	cdr3_length	j_call	clone_size	d_call	cdr3_nt	cdr3_aa
TRBV30	15	TRBJ1-5	-	-	TGTGCCTGGAGTGTTTTAGCAGTCGGCAATCAGCCCCAGCATTTT	CAWSVLAVGNQPQHF
TRBV5-1	16	TRBJ2-2	few	-	TGCGCTACCACAATATCCTCTAGCCTAAACACCGGGGAGCTGTTTTTT	CATTISSSLNTGELFF
TRBV27	17	TRBJ2-3	once	-	TGTGCCAGCAGTTTATCGGTAGGAGGGTTGGTTCCAGATACGCAGTATTTT	CASSLSVGGLVPDTQYF
TRBV9	15	TRBJ1-2	-	TRBD1	TGTGCCAGCAGCGTGGGACAGGGAGGTAACTATGGCTACACCTTC	CASSVGQGGNYGYTF
TRBV29-1	15	TRBJ1-1	few	-	TGCAGCGTTGTCGGGACCCGGCGAGGGGGCACTGAAGCTTTCTTT	CSVVGTRRGGTEAFF
TRBV28	14	TRBJ1-5	-	-	TGTGCCAGCAGTCCGTCCCAAGGGGTTCAGCCCCAGCATTTT	CASSPSQGVQPQHF
TRBV6-1	13	TRBJ2-2	-	TRBD1	TGTGCCAGCACAGGGGGCTACACCGGGGAGCTGTTTTTT	CASTGGYTGELFF
TRBV5-4	13	TRBJ2-1	-	TRBD1	TGTGCCAGCCGCCAGGGGGCGGGGAGTGAGCAGTTCTTC	CASRQGAGSEQFF
TRBV5-4	12	TRBJ1-2	few	-	TGTGCCAGCAGCTTTTGGGGGGATGGCTACACCTTC	CASSFWGDGYTF
TRBV7-9	14	TRBJ1-4	-	-	TGTGCCAGCAGCCGTACAGGGTTTACTGAAAAACTGTTTTTT	CASSRTGFTEKLFF
TRBV2	12	TRBJ1-1	-	-	TGTGCCAGCAGGGGGGTGAACAGTGAAGCTTTCTTT	CASRGVNSEAFF
TRBV6-1	14	TRBJ1-2	-	-	TGTGCCAGCAGTGAAGCAGCAACACTTTATGGCTACACCTTC	CASSEAATLYGYTF
TRBV11-2	16	TRBJ2-7	few	TRBD1	TGTGCCAGCAGCGGGGGAGGACAGGGCGTGTTTCACGAGCAGTACTTC	CASSGGGQGVFHEQYF
TRBV28	18	TRBJ1-5	-	TRBD1	TGTGCCAGCAGTTTGGGGACAGGGGTTATTATAGGCAATCAGCCCCAGCATTTT	CASSLGTGVIIGNQPQHF
TRBV28	15	TRBJ2-5	-	-	TGTGCCAGCAGTCCCCGGGGCACCATTTGGGAGACCCAGTACTTC	CASSPRGTIWETQYF
TRBV29-1	15	TRBJ2-5	large	-	TGCAGCGTTGAAGATGCGAGGGGCAGGCAAGAGACCCAGTACTTC	CSVEDARGRQETQYF
TRBV6-1	14	TRBJ2-1	-	TRBD2	TGTGCCAGCACCCGGACTAGTAGGGGCAATGAGCAGTTCTTC	CASTRTSRGNEQFF
TRBV14	16	TRBJ2-1	-	-	TGTGCCAGCAGCCAAACTAGCTTTTGGTCGAACAATGAGCAGTTCTTC	CASSQTSFWSNNEQFF
TRBV10-3	14	TRBJ1-2	-	-	TGTGCCATCAGTAAAGCGCCGGTGGGTGATGGCTACACCTTC	CAISKAPVGDGYTF
TRBV9	18	TRBJ2-1	-	TRBD2	TGTGCCAGCAGCGTAGCCTCCCCCGCGGGGGGGCTAGGGAATGAGCAGTTCTTC	CASSVASPAGGLGNEQFF
TRBV18	15	TRBJ1-3	-	-	TGTGCCAGCTCACATTACCAGGGTCCTGGAAACACCATATATTTT	CASSHYQGPGNTIYF
TRBV2	15	TRBJ1-1	once	-	TGTGCCAGCAGCCGAAGCCCCGGGGTAAGCACTGAAGCTTTCTTT	CASSRSPGVSTEAFF
TRBV6-1	16	TRBJ1-5	few	-	TGTGCCAGCAGTGCGATGGGGGCTGGGGGCAATCAGCCCCAGCATTTT	CASSAMGAGGNQPQHF
TRBV14	15	TRBJ2-1	-	TRBD1	TGTGCCAGCAGCCAGTCCGGGACAGGGTATAATGAGCAGTTCTTC	CASSQSGTGYNEQFF
TRBV2	14	TRBJ2-7	-	TRBD2	TGTGCCACCCAACGGACTAGCGGGACCTACGAGCAGTACTTC	CATQRTSGTYEQYF
TRBV27	16	TRBJ1-3	-	-	TGTGCCAGCAGTGTAACAGGAGTGGGATCTGGAAACACCATATATTTT	CASSVTGVGSGNTIYF
TRBV18	12	TRBJ1-2	once	TRBD1	TGTGCCAGCTCATCAGACAGGGATGGCTACACCTTC	CASSSDRDGYTF
TRBV2	14	TRBJ1-2	-	-	TGTGCCAGCAGTGAACAGGGCCAGGAATATGGCTACACCTTC	CASSEQGQEYGYTF
TRBV15	15	TRBJ1-2	-	TRBD1	TGTGCCACCAGCAGAGCCGGGACAGGGATCTATGGCTACACCTTC	CATSRAGTGIYGYTF
TRBV5-4	15	TRBJ1-1	medium-sized	-	TGTGCCAGCAGCCTCGGACAGAGAACGAACACTGAAGCTTTCTTT	CASSLGQRTNTEAFF
TRBV7-9	17	TRBJ2-7	-	-	TGTGCCAGCAGCCCTAGCGAGTGGCTGGGAGAAGGCTACGAGCAGTACTTC	CASSPSEWLGEGYEQYF
TRBV28	14	TRBJ2-7	-	TRBD2	TGTGCCAGCATCCAAAGCGGGAGGTCCTACGAGCAGTACTTC	CASIQSGRSYEQYF
TRBV5-8	14	TRBJ1-2	-	-	TGTGCCAGCAGCTTGGTCAGCCCTAACTATGGCTACACCTTC	CASSLVSPNYGYTF
TRBV5-1	15	TRBJ2-3	few	TRBD1	TGCGCCAGCAGCTTAGGGACAGGGGGGACAGATACGCAGTATTTT	CASSLGTGGTDTQYF
TRBV27	15	TRBJ2-1	-	-	TGTGCCAGCAGTTCCTCCACGCCCTCCTACAATGAGCAGTTCTTC	CASSSSTPSYNEQFF
TRBV29-1	12	TRBJ2-6	-	-	TGCAGCGTTGTAAGTGGGGCCAACGTCCTGACTTTC	CSVVSGANVLTF
TRBV6-5	14	TRBJ1-4	-	-	TGTGCCAGCAGCACAGGGTTGGGTAATGAAAAACTGTTTTTT	CASSTGLGNEKLFF
TRBV19	14	TRBJ2-3	-	TRBD1	TGTGCCAGTAGCGGGACAGGAGGGACAGATACGCAGTATTTT	CASSGTGGTDTQYF
TRBV6-5	14	TRBJ2-7	-	TRBD1	TGTGTCAGCAGTTACTCAGGGGGCGACTACGAGCAGTACTTC	CVSSYSGGDYEQYF
TRBV6-5	15	TRBJ1-1	-	-	TGTGCCAGCAGTTACTCACTCCATTTTCACACTGAAGCTTTCTTT	CASSYSLHFHTEAFF
TRBV9	17	TRBJ2-7	-	TRBD2	TGTGCCAGCAGCCCCGGGACTAGCGGGAGTTCTGATCGCGAGCAGTACTTC	CASSPGTSGSSDREQYF
TRBV27	16	TRBJ1-1	-	TRBD1	TGTGCCAGCAGTTTTCAGGGGGCGAGGAAAGGCTCTGAAGCTTTCTTT	CASSFQGARKGSEAFF
TRBV6-5	14	TRBJ1-1	-	-	TGTGCCAGCACTAGGGACACGAGGTACGGTGAAGCTTTCTTT	CASTRDTRYGEAFF
TRBV6-1	15	TRBJ1-2	-	-	TGTGCCAGCAGTGAGAGGGGCGGACGTCCGGGAGGCTACACCTTC	CASSERGGRPGGYTF
TRBV7-9	15	TRBJ2-3	-	TRBD2	TGTGCCAGCAGCGACACCCGGGACTATATCGATACGCAGTATTTT	CASSDTRDYIDTQYF
TRBV6-1	17	TRBJ1-5	-	TRBD1	TGTGCCAGCAGTGAGGGGACAGACCATTATAGCAATCAGCCCCAGCATTTT	CASSEGTDHYSNQPQHF
TRBV5-4	14	TRBJ1-1	-	-	TGTGCCAGCAGCCAAGCGAGGGCTGACACTGAAGCTTTCTTT	CASSQARADTEAFF
TRBV6-5	16	TRBJ1-2	-	-	TGTGCCAGCAGTTACTCGAGAAAAGCCCTACACTATGGCTACACCTTC	CASSYSRKALHYGYTF
TRBV2	14	TRBJ2-2	once	-	TGTGCCAGAAGACCGGGACGGAACACCGGGGAGCTGTTTTTT	CARRPGRNTGELFF
TRBV28	13	TRBJ2-7	few	-	TGTGCCAGCACCGGGACCTCCTACTACGAGCAGTACTTC	CASTGTSYYEQYF
TRBV4-2	11	TRBJ2-7	-	TRBD1	TGTGCCAGCAGCCGAAGGACAGGGCAGTACTTC	CASSRRTGQYF
TRBV9	14	TRBJ2-7	-	-	TGTGCCAGCAGCGTAGATAGTAGCTTCTACGAGCAGTACTTC	CASSVDSSFYEQYF
TRBV21-1	19	TRBJ1-3	-	-	TGTGCCAGCAGACCAAAGGAGAGGATCTACTTTTGGAGAAAGGACACCATATATTTT	CASRPKERIYFWRKDTIYF
TRBV29-1	13	TRBJ2-1	-	-	TGCAGCGTTGATCATGTGGCGGAGGGGCTGCAGTTCTTC	CSVDHVAEGLQFF
TRBV2	15	TRBJ1-5	-	TRBD1	TGTGCCAGCAGTGTTGGACAGGCGAGCAATCAGCCCCAGCATTTT	CASSVGQASNQPQHF
TRBV4-1	14	TRBJ2-4	-	TRBD1	TGCGCCAGCAGCTTGACCGGGACAGGAGATATTCAGTACTTC	CASSLTGTGDIQYF